This T cell receptor beta chain is from a study of patients and donors after allogeneic stem cell transplantation. Using its own MiXCR run on the RT-PCR reads, TCRdb lists one record per CDR3 protein. Of roughly 940,000 distinct CDR3 sequences listed, roughly 18% were seen once; the top ten hold around 6%. From germline, CDR1 is MNHNS and CDR2 SASEGT. The V segment lost 2 bases and the J segment 6 bases; nucleotides outside the gene matches: 7. This CDR3 spans 15 amino acids. The sequencing sample was made of blood, either unsorted or a sorted T cell fraction (not recorded which). This clonotype was sampled from a human donor who was either an allogeneic HSCT recipient or a stem cell or donor lymphocyte infusion donor (not recorded which). It is not recorded whose cells these are; they may come from a transplant donor. The chain joins TRBV6-1 to TRBJ1-5, with 7 nucleotides matching TRBD1. The CDR3 loop is CASSERTGAVQPQHF. Here the CDR3 DNA reads TGTGCCAGCAGTGAAAGAACAGGGGCGGTTCAGCCCCAGCATTTT.